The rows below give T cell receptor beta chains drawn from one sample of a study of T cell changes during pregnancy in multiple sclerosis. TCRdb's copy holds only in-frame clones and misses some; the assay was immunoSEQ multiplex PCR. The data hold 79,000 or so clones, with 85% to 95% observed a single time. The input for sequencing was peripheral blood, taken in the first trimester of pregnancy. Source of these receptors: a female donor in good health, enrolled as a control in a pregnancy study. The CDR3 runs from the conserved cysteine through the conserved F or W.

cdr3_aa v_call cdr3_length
CASSGALASGNTIYF TRBV2 15
CASSLVRSGGTEAFF TRBV7-9 15
CASSPRTGKRYEQYF TRBV5-4 15
CASSPGDDRVYGYTF TRBV28 15
CASSFQQVATNEKLFF TRBV7-8 16
CASIRAGVGTGGNEQFF TRBV10-1 17
CASSLGGFEQYF TRBV5-1 12
CASSPRPAGASTDTQYF TRBV4-2 17
CSVGGTALDLDTQYF TRBV29-1 15
CAISNELVIRYNEQFF TRBV10-3 16
CASSQGPGRDYLNTEAFF TRBV4-3 18
CASSPPDSRGAYEQYF TRBV18 16
CASTRLAGAQDTQYF TRBV5-1 15
CASSQATRGALGGNTIYF TRBV4-1 18
CASSYLPYEQYF TRBV6-6 12
CASSPGQVYEQYF TRBV6-6 13
CASSQDHFGGGGNYGYTF TRBV4-3 18
CASNTPGLDNSNEQFF TRBV19 16
CSVCLVQETQYF TRBV29-1 12
CASSPPREQYF TRBV5-1 11
CASSEGTGRNTIYF TRBV6-1 14
CASSLPGLRGTQETQYF TRBV14 17
CASSFMDTTGELFF TRBV6-5 14
CARVPQGTGNTIYF TRBV27 14
CASSPGSTNEKLFF TRBV7-2 14
CASSQTGTGKNSPLHF TRBV4-1 16